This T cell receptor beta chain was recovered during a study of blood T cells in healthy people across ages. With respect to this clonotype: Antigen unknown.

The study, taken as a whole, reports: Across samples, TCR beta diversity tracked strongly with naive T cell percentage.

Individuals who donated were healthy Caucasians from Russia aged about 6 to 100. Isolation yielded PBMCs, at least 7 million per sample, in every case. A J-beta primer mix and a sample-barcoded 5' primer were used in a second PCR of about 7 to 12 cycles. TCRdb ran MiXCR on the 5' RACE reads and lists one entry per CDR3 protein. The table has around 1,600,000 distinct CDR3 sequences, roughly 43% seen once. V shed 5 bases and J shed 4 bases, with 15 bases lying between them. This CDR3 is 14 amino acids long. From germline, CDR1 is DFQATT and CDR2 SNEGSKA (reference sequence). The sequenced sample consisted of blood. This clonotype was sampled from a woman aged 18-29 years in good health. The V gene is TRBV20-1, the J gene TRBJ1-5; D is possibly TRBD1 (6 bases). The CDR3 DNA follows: TGCAGTGCTGGCCCCGTTAGGGGGAATCAGCCCCAGCATTTT. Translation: CSAGPVRGNQPQHF.